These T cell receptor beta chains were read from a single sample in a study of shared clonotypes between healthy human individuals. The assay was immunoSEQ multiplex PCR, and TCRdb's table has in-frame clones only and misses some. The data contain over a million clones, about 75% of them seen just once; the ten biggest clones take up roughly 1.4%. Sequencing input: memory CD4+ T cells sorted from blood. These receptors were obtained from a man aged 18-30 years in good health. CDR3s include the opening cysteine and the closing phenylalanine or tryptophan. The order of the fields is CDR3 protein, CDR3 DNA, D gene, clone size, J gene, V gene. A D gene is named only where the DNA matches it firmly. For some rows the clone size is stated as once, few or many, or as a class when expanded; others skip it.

CASVELAGGEITDTQYF,TGTGCCAGCGTGGAACTAGCGGGGGGGGAAATCACAGATACGCAGTATTTT,TRBD2,NA,TRBJ2-3,TRBV2
CASSVGPDGDQPQHF,TGTGCCAGCAGCGTAGGGCCGGACGGGGATCAGCCCCAGCATTTT,NA,once,TRBJ1-5,TRBV9
CSVREGYGYTF,TGCAGCGTGCGAGAGGGGTATGGCTACACCTTC,NA,NA,TRBJ1-2,TRBV29-1
CASRPPAGYHEQYF,TGTGCCAGCAGACCCCCGGCGGGGTACCACGAGCAGTACTTC,NA,NA,TRBJ2-7,TRBV28
CASSARERGGTEAFF,TGTGCCAGCAGCGCCAGGGAGAGGGGAGGCACTGAAGCTTTCTTT,NA,NA,TRBJ1-1,TRBV7-2
CASISQGQSTEAFF,TGTGCCAGCATTTCCCAAGGCCAGAGCACTGAAGCTTTCTTT,NA,NA,TRBJ1-1,TRBV2
CASSDTGTGYTGELFF,TGCGCCAGCAGTGATACCGGGACAGGATACACCGGGGAGCTGTTTTTT,TRBD1,once,TRBJ2-2,TRBV10-1
CASSSYQDNTQYF,TGTGCCAGCAGTTCCTACCAGGACAATACGCAGTATTTT,NA,NA,TRBJ2-3,TRBV28
CASSPTSGLAGELFF,TGTGCCAGCTCACCCACTAGCGGTCTGGCCGGGGAGCTGTTTTTT,TRBD2,NA,TRBJ2-2,TRBV18
CAWSVRGRGPEAFF,TGTGCCTGGAGTGTACGGGGGAGGGGCCCTGAAGCTTTCTTT,NA,once,TRBJ1-1,TRBV30
CASSPRGGQGDEQYF,TGTGCCAGCAGCCCTCGCGGGGGACAGGGGGACGAGCAGTACTTC,TRBD1,NA,TRBJ2-7,TRBV11-2
CASSEVQFVNEQYF,TGTGCCAGCAGTGAAGTGCAGTTCGTCAACGAGCAGTACTTC,NA,NA,TRBJ2-7,TRBV6-1
CASSTPGEKLHGYTF,TGTGCCAGTAGTACACCAGGGGAAAAACTACATGGCTACACCTTC,NA,NA,TRBJ1-2,TRBV19
CASSLGLYQETQYF,TGTGCCAGCAGCCTTGGACTGTACCAAGAGACCCAGTACTTC,NA,NA,TRBJ2-5,TRBV5-8
CASSFDGSSGNTIYF,TGCGCCAGCAGCTTTGACGGTTCCTCTGGAAACACCATATATTTT,NA,NA,TRBJ1-3,TRBV5-1
CASTRGGTSGNTIYF,TGTGCCAGCACCCGAGGGGGGACCTCTGGAAACACCATATATTTT,NA,NA,TRBJ1-3,TRBV6-5
CASSSTGGSNQPQHF,TGTGCCAGCAGTTCTACCGGCGGCAGCAATCAGCCCCAGCATTTT,NA,NA,TRBJ1-5,TRBV27
CASRGQVNSGNTIYF,TGTGCCAGTAGGGGACAGGTTAACTCTGGAAACACCATATATTTT,TRBD1,NA,TRBJ1-3,TRBV19
CAISEDPGGGTYEQYF,TGTGCCATCAGTGAGGACCCTGGCGGGGGGACCTACGAGCAGTACTTC,TRBD2,NA,TRBJ2-7,TRBV10-3
CASTYDAGGTNYGYTF,TGTGCCAGCACCTATGACGCGGGGGGAACTAACTATGGCTACACCTTC,NA,NA,TRBJ1-2,TRBV5-5
CASRRGETQYF,TGCGCCAGCAGGAGGGGAGAGACCCAGTACTTC,NA,NA,TRBJ2-5,TRBV5-1
CASSEWTQLNTEAFF,TGTGCCAGCAGCGAATGGACACAATTGAACACTGAAGCTTTCTTT,NA,NA,TRBJ1-1,TRBV7-8
CASSLDHQGTTGELFF,TGCGCCAGCAGCTTGGACCACCAGGGGACCACCGGGGAGCTGTTTTTT,NA,NA,TRBJ2-2,TRBV5-1
CASSLGGGEVSDTQYF,TGTGCCAGCAGCCTGGGTGGGGGAGAGGTTTCAGATACGCAGTATTTT,NA,once,TRBJ2-3,TRBV7-8
CASSDSRQDFYGYTF,TGTGCCAGTAGTGACTCTAGACAGGACTTCTATGGCTACACCTTC,NA,NA,TRBJ1-2,TRBV19
CASSEGHHTGELFF,TGTGCCAGCAGTGAGGGACACCACACCGGGGAGCTGTTTTTT,NA,NA,TRBJ2-2,TRBV6-1
CASTSLADNSYEQYF,TGTGCCAGCACCTCCCTAGCGGATAACTCCTACGAGCAGTACTTC,NA,NA,TRBJ2-7,TRBV21-1
CASSFQDRDNSPLHF,TGTGCCAGCAGCTTCCAGGACAGGGACAATTCACCCCTCCACTTT,TRBD1,NA,TRBJ1-6,TRBV7-9
CASSSPAGTQYF,TGTGCCAGCAGCTCCCCCGCGGGGACCCAGTACTTC,NA,NA,TRBJ2-5,TRBV7-9
CASSVLERGEQFF,TGTGCCAGCAGCGTCTTGGAGAGGGGTGAGCAGTTCTTC,NA,NA,TRBJ2-1,TRBV9
CASSATGEGNQPQHF,TGTGCCAGCAGTGCCACAGGTGAGGGGAATCAGCCCCAGCATTTT,NA,once,TRBJ1-5,TRBV28
CASSIVTARNTGELFF,TGTGCCAGTAGTATCGTAACTGCCCGGAACACCGGGGAGCTGTTTTTT,NA,NA,TRBJ2-2,TRBV19
CASSLGQSNTGELFF,TGTGCCAGCTCACTAGGACAGTCTAACACCGGGGAGCTGTTTTTT,NA,few,TRBJ2-2,TRBV18
CASSVSGTLNEKLFF,TGCGCCAGCAGCGTCTCCGGGACCCTTAATGAAAAACTGTTTTTT,NA,NA,TRBJ1-4,TRBV5-1
CASSSIPSYEQYF,TGTGCCAGCAGCTCCATTCCCTCCTACGAGCAGTACTTC,NA,NA,TRBJ2-7,TRBV6-5
CASSLTGSYGYTF,TGTGCCAGCAGCTTAACAGGGAGCTATGGCTACACCTTC,NA,NA,TRBJ1-2,TRBV7-3
CASLRDRPSYEQYF,TGTGCCAGCCTCCGGGACCGCCCGTCCTACGAGCAGTACTTC,NA,NA,TRBJ2-7,TRBV28
CAWSVRGPWNQPQHF,TGTGCCTGGAGTGTACGAGGACCGTGGAATCAGCCCCAGCATTTT,NA,NA,TRBJ1-5,TRBV30
CARAYLGRRDTQYF,TGTGCCCGGGCATACCTAGGCAGAAGAGATACGCAGTATTTT,NA,NA,TRBJ2-3,TRBV30
CAWRGTGTNQPQHF,TGTGCCTGGAGGGGGACAGGGACCAATCAGCCCCAGCATTTT,TRBD1,NA,TRBJ1-5,TRBV30
CASSPRALRDEQYF,TGTGCCAGCAGCCCCCGGGCCCTCCGGGACGAGCAGTACTTC,NA,NA,TRBJ2-7,TRBV7-8
CAISAGGTAEQPQHF,TGTGCCATCAGTGCCGGAGGTACTGCGGAACAGCCCCAGCATTTT,NA,NA,TRBJ1-5,TRBV10-3
CASRQEGLTGVRSPLHF,TGTGCCAGCAGACAAGAAGGGCTGACAGGGGTTCGCTCACCCCTCCACTTT,TRBD1,few,TRBJ1-6,TRBV28
CASSLEGLNLANYGYTF,TGTGCCAGCAGCTTAGAAGGCTTAAACCTAGCTAACTATGGCTACACCTTC,NA,NA,TRBJ1-2,TRBV11-3
CASRRGLPSSYEQYF,TGTGCCAGCAGGAGGGGACTCCCGAGCTCCTACGAGCAGTACTTC,NA,NA,TRBJ2-7,TRBV5-6